Shown below are 29 T cell receptor beta chains from a single sample sequenced in a study of beta chain features in type 1 diabetes. Study-level points and caveats: Shortening that was moderate but significant affected the TCRB CDR3s of Type 1 diabetes patients in all four CD4+ subsets.

These receptors have no known antigen. The study reverse transcribed the entire isolated RNA, so it sequenced expressed TCRB transcripts. TCRdb's copy holds only in-frame clones and misses some; the assay was immunoSEQ multiplex PCR. The table lists about 280,000 clones, 15% of them singletons. The sample comprised naive CD4+ T cells from blood. The source is a man aged 18 to 30 with type 1 diabetes.

The gene calls are TRBV6-5 and TRBJ2-5, with a possible D match to TRBD1 (5 bases). This CDR3 is built from 14 residues. Trimming removed 5 bases at V and 1 base at J, with 11 bases between. Per germline, CDR1 MNHEY and CDR2 SVGAGI. DNA of the CDR3: TGTGCCAGCAGTCCCCTCAGGGCCCAAGAGACCCAGTACTTC. It is translated as CASSPLRAQETQYF.

V is TRBV21-1 and J is TRBJ2-5; whether TRBD1, the table's D call, matches the DNA was not checked. TRBV21-1 constitutes a pseudogene. CDR3 length: 17 residues. Here the CDR3 reads CASSFPGHNHRGETQYF. The CDR3 nucleotides read TGTGCCAGCAGCTTTCCGGGACACAACCACCGAGGGGAGACCCAGTACTTC.

V and J are TRBV6-9 and TRBJ2-3, with D perhaps TRBD2 (5 bases). Germline V gives CDR1 MNHGY, CDR2 SVAAGI. CDR3 length: 16 residues. The V end was cut by 6 bases, the J end by 4 bases, with 20 bases between. CDR3 in amino acids: CASSTSGGPAADTQYF. The CDR3 bases are TGTGCCAGCAGCACAAGCGGCGGCCCCGCCGCAGATACGCAGTATTTT.

This clone has just a few counts. The CDR3 spells CASSAGTGYEQYF. The DNA for the CDR3 is TGTGCCAGCAGCGCCGGGACAGGCTACGAGCAGTACTTC. The V gene is TRBV28, the J gene TRBJ2-5, with TRBD1 matching 8 bases. The end of the DNA fits TRBJ2-7 better, so the J call may be wrong. CDR1 and CDR2 (germline): MDHEN, SYDVKM. The length of the CDR3 is 13 residues.

This clone has only a few counts. J is TRBJ2-7 and V is TRBV4-3, with TRBD1 matching over 10 bases. The CDR3 loop spans 16 amino acids. V was clipped by 1 base and J by 1 base; unmatched bases: 4. Germline-derived CDR1 and CDR2 are LGHNA and YSLEER. The CDR3 loop reads CASSQGDRGPSYEQYF. The CDR3, as DNA: TGCGCCAGCAGCCAAGGGGACAGGGGCCCTTCCTACGAGCAGTACTTC.

V and J are TRBV12-5 and TRBJ2-5; 7 nucleotides align to TRBD2. This CDR3 has 14 residues. V gave up 5 bases and J gave up 5 bases; unmatched junction bases: 8. Germline V CDR1 and CDR2: LGHNT, FRNRAP. In nucleotides, the CDR3 is TGTGCTAGTGGTCACGGGGGGATGGGGGAGACCCAGTACTTC. Its translation: CASGHGGMGETQYF.

This chain joins TRBV11-2 and TRBJ2-7; possibly TRBD2 for D (5 bases). The germline V and J ends were trimmed by 6 bases and 3 bases, with 21 bases remaining between them. Germline CDR1 is SGHAT and CDR2 is FQNNGV. CDR3 length equals 16 residues. The CDR3 nucleotides read TGTGCCAGCAGTCTGGAGTTTGCGACTATCTACTACGAGCAGTACTTC. Translation gives CASSLEFATIYYEQYF. Filled out from reference TRBV11-2 and TRBJ2-7, the complete variable domain reads EAGVAQSPRYKIIEKRQSVAFWCNPISGHATLYWYQQILGQGPKLLIQFQNNGVVDDSQLPKDRFSAERLKGVDSTLKIQPAKLEDSAVYLCASSLEFATIYYEQYFGPGTRLTVT.

V and J are TRBV19 and TRBJ1-2, with D tentatively TRBD1 (5 bases). The CDR3 length is 12 residues. V was cut by 7 bases and J by 3 bases, with 9 bases left in between. Germline lookup yields CDR1 LNHDA and CDR2 SQIVND (reference sequence). For the CDR3, the DNA is TGTGCCAGTACCGGGGGACACTATGGCTACACCTTC. Translating gives CASTGGHYGYTF. The whole variable domain, remainder taken from reference TRBV19 and TRBJ1-2, is DGGITQSPKYLFRKEGQNVTLSCEQNLNHDAMYWYRQDPGQGLRLIYYSQIVNDFQKGDIAEGYSVSREKKESFPLTVTSAQKNPTAFYLCASTGGHYGYTFGSGTRLTVV.

This sequence joins TRBV10-2 and TRBJ1-6, with a tentative D call TRBD1 (6 bases). Trimming shortened V by 1 base and J by 9 bases, and 19 bases separated the two germline ends. Germline assignment: CDR1 WSHSY and CDR2 SAAADI. This CDR3 has 17 residues. The DNA of the CDR3 is TGCGCCAGCAGTGAGTTATCGGGACGGGCCAGGGGTTCACCCCTCCACTTT. It translates to CASSELSGRARGSPLHF.

The rearrangement links TRBV30 to TRBJ1-2; possible D gene TRBD1, 5 bases. CDR1 and CDR2 (germline): GTSNPN, SVGIG (reference sequence). The CDR3 extends over 12 amino acids. V was pared by 3 bases and J by 6 bases, with 11 bases between. Here the CDR3 DNA reads TGTGCCTGGAGCCCAGACAGCCATGGCTACACCTTC. This encodes CAWSPDSHGYTF.

The CDR3 DNA reads as TGTGCCAGCAGCTTAATGCAGGGGGCAAAGTACTTC. This translates into CASSLMQGAKYF. This chain links TRBV7-2 with TRBJ2-7, with TRBD1 matching over 8 bases. Germline V gives CDR1 SGHTA, CDR2 FQGNSA. CDR3 size: 12 residues. V shed 2 bases and J 11 bases; nucleotides not matched to a gene: 5.

V gene TRBV9 combines with J gene TRBJ2-1; 7 nucleotides align to TRBD2. The CDR3 has 15 amino acids. With 4 bases clipped from V and 4 bases from J, the junction kept 8 bases outside the gene matches. Germline CDR1 is SGDLS and CDR2 is YYNGEE. The CDR3 sequence is CASSPQRDPYNEQFF. The CDR3 DNA is TGTGCCAGCAGCCCCCAGCGGGACCCGTACAATGAGCAGTTCTTC.

In the case of this clone: Within the sample, other DNA sequences also encode this same CDR3. J is TRBJ2-7 and V is TRBV5-1; no reliable D call. This CDR3 is 11 amino acids long. Germline V lookup: CDR1 SGHRS, CDR2 YFSETQ. Trimming removed 5 bases from V and 2 bases from J, with 5 bases in between. DNA of the CDR3: TGCGCCAGCAGAGGAGCCTACGAGCAGTACTTC. It encodes CASRGAYEQYF.

This clone was counted a few times. For the CDR3, the DNA is TGTGCCAGCAGTCAGGCAGGGGGGGAGACCCAGTACTTC. This translates into CASSQAGGETQYF. The rearrangement uses TRBV6-5 and TRBJ2-5; tentative D call: TRBD1 (7 bases). CDR1 and CDR2 from the germline V gene are MNHEY and SVGAGI. The CDR3 spans 13 residues. V dropped 5 bases and J dropped 5 bases, with 12 bases sitting between them.

This clone was detected a few times. The CDR3 nucleotides read TGTGCCAGCAGTGTTAGCGGGACCTCCTACAATGAGCAGTTCTTC. The encoded protein is CASSVSGTSYNEQFF. The chain carries TRBV7-8 and TRBJ2-1; TRBD2 agrees at 8 bases. V shed 6 bases, J shed 0 bases, and the junction held 4 bases outside the gene matches. CDR3 length: 15 residues. Germline V gene data show CDR1 as SGHVS and CDR2 as FQNEAQ.

There are a few counts of this clone. V gene TRBV7-2 combines with J gene TRBJ1-5; D not certain. Germline CDR1 SGHTA, CDR2 FQGNSA. The length of the CDR3 is 15 residues. The V gene lost 0 bases and the J gene lost 10 bases, with 16 bases spanning the gap. The CDR3 DNA reads TGTGCCAGCAGCTTAGCCCCCGGGAGCCCTTTACCCCAGCATTTT. Its translation: CASSLAPGSPLPQHF.

The chain is built from TRBV4-3 and TRBJ2-3, with D uncertain. V lost 0 bases, J lost 0 bases, and 10 bases lay in between. The CDR3 totals 16 residues. CDR1 is LGHNA, CDR2 YSLEER, per germline. CDR3 region: CASSQDRLRSTDTQYF. CDR3 DNA sequence: TGCGCCAGCAGCCAAGATCGTCTGCGGAGCACAGATACGCAGTATTTT.

The rearrangement joins TRBV7-9 to TRBJ2-3, with 12 bases matching TRBD1. V lost 6 bases and J lost 5; bases outside the gene matches: 3. This CDR3 has 14 residues. Germline V lookup: CDR1 SEHNR, CDR2 FQNEAQ (reference sequence). CDR3 sequence: CASRGQGAEDTQYF. In nucleotides, the CDR3 is TGTGCCAGCAGGGGACAGGGGGCAGAAGATACGCAGTATTTT.

This clone was counted only a few times. The CDR3 region has the DNA TGTGCCAGTAGTATAGTTCCACCGGGACTTCCGAAAAACATTCAGTACTTC. Amino acid sequence: CASSIVPPGLPKNIQYF. The rearrangement uses TRBV19 and TRBJ2-4; D possibly corresponds to TRBD2 (6 bases). V lost 1 base, J lost 4 bases, and 17 bases lay in between. The CDR3 has 17 residues. The germline CDR1 and CDR2 sequences are LNHDA and SQIVND (reference sequence).

This clone has only a few counts. This chain uses TRBV30 with TRBJ2-5; 7 nucleotides agree with TRBD1. The CDR3 loop spans 15 amino acids. The trim removed 2 bases at V and 1 base at J, leaving 7 bases unmatched. Germline-derived CDR1 and CDR2 are GTSNPN and SVGIG (reference sequence). The CDR3 reads CAWSYGQAPQETQYF. The CDR3 nucleotides are TGTGCCTGGAGTTATGGACAGGCGCCCCAAGAGACCCAGTACTTC. The variable domain in full, completed from reference TRBV30 and TRBJ2-5, reads SQTIHQWPATLVQPVGSPLSLECTVEGTSNPNLYWYRQAAGRGLQLLFYSVGIGQISSEVPQNLSASRPQDRQFILSSKKLLLSDSGFYLCAWSYGQAPQETQYFGPGTRLLVL.

The chain has TRBV28 and TRBJ2-6; TRBD1 matches at 7 bases. The CDR3 loop spans 16 amino acids. CDR1 is MDHEN and CDR2 is SYDVKM in the germline V gene. V was pared by 6 bases and J by 0 bases, with 5 bases of the junction left unmatched. CDR3 in DNA: TGTGCCAGCAGCCCCGGGACAGCCTCTGGGGCCAACGTCCTGACTTTC. This encodes CASSPGTASGANVLTF.

This chain connects TRBV7-9 to TRBJ2-7; a weak D match, TRBD1 (6 bases). The V and J ends lost 3 bases and 5 bases respectively, with 17 bases between them. The CDR3 is 15 residues long. Germline values: CDR1 SEHNR, CDR2 FQNEAQ (reference sequence). The DNA for the CDR3 is TGTGCCAGCAGCTTTATAGGAGACAGGTCGGACGAGCAGTACTTC. This gives the protein CASSFIGDRSDEQYF.

This sequence joins TRBV11-2 and TRBJ2-5, with 9 bases lining up with TRBD2. Germline V lookup: CDR1 SGHAT, CDR2 FQNNGV. Trimming at V came to 6 bases and at J to 7 bases, leaving 15 bases not matched to a gene. This CDR3 is built from 16 residues. The CDR3 is CASSSGLARAEGTQYF. The CDR3 coding sequence is TGTGCCAGCAGTTCGGGACTAGCCCGTGCGGAAGGGACCCAGTACTTC.

This clone was seen a few times. The gene calls are TRBV4-3 and TRBJ2-3; unclear D gene. This CDR3 spans 17 amino acids. CDR1 and CDR2 (germline): LGHNA, YSLEER. V dropped 0 bases and J dropped 2 bases, with 15 bases sitting between them. CDR3 amino acids: CASSQEPRPSYTDTQYF. The CDR3 nucleotides are TGCGCCAGCAGCCAAGAACCCAGGCCTTCATACACAGATACGCAGTATTTT.

This clone was counted only a few times. The rearrangement uses TRBV13 and TRBJ2-4; TRBD1 matches at 8 bases. Trimming took 4 bases from V and 7 from J; bases not matched to a gene: 6. The CDR3 loop spans 14 amino acids. Germline CDR1 is PRHDT and CDR2 is FYEKMQ (reference sequence). CDR3 in amino acids: CASSSQGAGNIQYF. The CDR3 bases are TGTGCCAGCAGCTCCCAGGGGGCAGGGAACATTCAGTACTTC.

The CDR3 DNA reads as TGTGCCAGCAGCTACCGGACTAGCGGGGGGACCTACTACAATGAGCAGTTCTTC. Encoded protein: CASSYRTSGGTYYNEQFF. The chain employs TRBV7-2 and TRBJ2-1; 14 bases are a match to TRBD2. There are 18 residues in the CDR3. Germline values: CDR1 SGHTA, CDR2 FQGNSA. V trimming: 4 bases; J trimming: 3 bases; junction bases outside the gene matches: 8.

This clone turned up a few times. The rearrangement links TRBV9 to TRBJ2-3; 10 nucleotides match TRBD2. V gave up 2 bases and J gave up 7 bases; unmatched junction bases: 7. The CDR3 loop spans 15 amino acids. Looked up from germline, CDR1 is SGDLS and CDR2 is YYNGEE. This CDR3 reads CASSVIAGGLHTQYF. The CDR3 DNA sequence: TGTGCCAGCAGCGTGATAGCGGGGGGACTTCATACGCAGTATTTT.

CDR3 amino acids: CASSLSQGRVQETQYF. In nucleotides, the CDR3 is TGCGCCAGCAGCCTTAGCCAGGGCAGGGTGCAAGAGACCCAGTACTTC. The chain is built from TRBV4-1 and TRBJ2-5; D possibly corresponds to TRBD1 (5 bases). The CDR3 covers 16 residues. Germline CDR1 reads MGHRA; CDR2 reads YSYEKL. The V gene lost 4 bases and the J gene lost 2 bases, with 17 bases spanning the gap.

The gene calls are TRBV11-2 and TRBJ2-7, with TRBD2 matching 7 bases. CDR1 SGHAT and CDR2 FQNNGV come from the germline V gene. The CDR3 length is 14 residues. After removal of 5 bases from V and 2 bases from J, the junction contained 6 bases not matched to a gene. CDR3 in amino acids: CASSPSGVPYEQYF. CDR3 nucleotide sequence: TGTGCCAGCAGCCCGAGCGGGGTCCCCTACGAGCAGTACTTC.